This TCR beta chain was found in a study of graft-versus-host responses after intestinal transplantation. V lost 1 base and J 6 bases, leaving 16 bases between the germline ends. The CDR3 has 15 residues. Germline loops: CDR1 SEHNR, CDR2 FQNEAQ (reference sequence). Measured with immunoSEQ multiplex PCR; TCRdb has only the in-frame clones, and not every one. The sample has around 20,000 clones; approximately 92% are singletons. The source of this sequence is a human patient who received an intestinal transplant, so some T cells may come from the graft donor. The source material was PBMCs, sampled less than 400 days after transplant. This sequence joins TRBV7-9 and TRBJ2-7; D is possibly TRBD1 (6 bases). DNA for the CDR3: TGTGCCAGCAGCTTAGGCCCAGGGGTGTTTCGCGAGCAGTACTTC. It specifies CASSLGPGVFREQYF.